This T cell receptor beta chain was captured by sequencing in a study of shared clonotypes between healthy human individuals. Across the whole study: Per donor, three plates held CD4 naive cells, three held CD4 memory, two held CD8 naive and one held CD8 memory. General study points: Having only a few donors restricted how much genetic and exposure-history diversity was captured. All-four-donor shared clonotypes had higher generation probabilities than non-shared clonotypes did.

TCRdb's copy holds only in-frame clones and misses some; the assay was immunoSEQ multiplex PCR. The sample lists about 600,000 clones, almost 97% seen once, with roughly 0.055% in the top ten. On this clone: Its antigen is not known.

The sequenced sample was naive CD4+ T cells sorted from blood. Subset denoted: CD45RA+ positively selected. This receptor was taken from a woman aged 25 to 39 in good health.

CDR3 loop: CASNLGMGEQYF. For the CDR3, the DNA is TGTGCCAGCAATCTAGGGATGGGCGAGCAGTACTTC. The chain recombines TRBV2 with TRBJ2-7; no firm D call. The CDR3 runs 12 residues. CDR1 and CDR2 (germline): SNHLY, FYNNEI. V was cut by 7 bases and J by 6 bases, with 13 bases left in between.